The clone carrying this TCR beta chain occurred a few times. The antigen remains unidentified. This entry is derived from a study of blood T cells in healthy people across ages. Whole-study results and caveats: Roughly linearly, TCR beta diversity per million T cells fell as age increased. Strong correlation was found linking TCR beta diversity to naive T cell percentage. Fewer expanded clones and more diversity marked long-lived versus aged donors.

A sample-barcoded 5' primer and a J-beta primer mix were used in a second PCR of roughly 7 to 12 cycles. TCRdb re-analysed the 5' RACE reads in MiXCR, keeping a single row per CDR3 protein. The sample shows some 1.4 million distinct CDR3 sequences, 40% to 50% of them seen only once. This CDR3 comprises 14 residues. Trimming at V came to 6 bases and at J to 2 bases, leaving 9 bases not matched to a gene. Germline V gene data show CDR1 as DFQATT and CDR2 as SNEGSKA (reference sequence). Peripheral blood samples of around 9.3 milliliters were drawn from each donor. The sequencing sample was made of blood. This sequence originates from a woman younger than 30 in good health. This sequence joins TRBV20-1 and TRBJ1-1; TRBD1 matches at 7 bases. The CDR3 bases are TGCAGTGCCCCCCGGGGACAGACAAACACTGAAGCTTTCTTT. Translation gives CSAPRGQTNTEAFF.